Below are 27 T cell receptor beta chains sequenced from a single sample in a study of T cells expressing NK-cell markers. TCRdb re-called the 5' RACE reads; one entry per CDR3 protein, DNA not given. This sample's table has 500,000 to 700,000 distinct CDR3 sequences. The sequenced material came from blood T cells: a sorted CD56 or NKG2C T cell subset, CD4+ or CD8+ T cells, or bulk PBMC T cells (not recorded which). The source is a man in his late teens or twenties in good health.

This chain's CDR3 is CSALTGVSYEQYF. The chain has TRBV20-1 and TRBJ2-7; checking the TCRdb D call of TRBD1 is not possible without DNA. The germline gives CDR1 DFQATT, CDR2 SNEGSKA (reference sequence). This CDR3 region has 13 residues.

CDR3 amino acids: CASSSRTGADTQYF. This sequence joins TRBV7-2 and TRBJ2-3; checking the TCRdb D call of TRBD1 is not possible without DNA. Germline loops: CDR1 SGHTA, CDR2 FQGNSA. The CDR3 runs 14 residues.

The chain's CDR3 is CASRAPGEGMREQYF. This chain links TRBV5-1 with TRBJ2-7; TCRdb calls TRBD1, which cannot be checked without DNA. The CDR3 loop spans 15 amino acids. Germline-derived CDR1 and CDR2 are SGHRS and YFSETQ.

The V gene is TRBV7-2, the J gene TRBJ1-5; there is no DNA to check the TCRdb D call of TRBD1. The CDR3 totals 17 residues. Germline assignment: CDR1 SGHTA and CDR2 FQGNSA. The chain's CDR3 is CASSLAPTGGNGQPQHF. Based on the CDR3 plus reference TRBV7-2 and TRBJ1-5, the full variable domain is GAGVSQSPSNKVTEKGKDVELRCDPISGHTALYWYRQSLGQGLEFLIYFQGNSAPDKSGLPSDRFSAERTGGSVSTLTIQRTQQEDSAVYLCASSLAPTGGNGQPQHFGDGTRLSIL.

The rearrangement links TRBV24-1 to TRBJ2-5. CDR3 length: 13 amino acids. The germline CDR1 and CDR2 sequences are KGHDR and SFDVKD. The CDR3 loop is CATSDYDQETQYF.

The chain couples TRBV24-1 to TRBJ2-2; without DNA, the TCRdb call of TRBD1 cannot be checked. CDR1 is KGHDR, CDR2 SFDVKD, per germline. The CDR3 covers 17 residues. The CDR3 region is CATSDLLSVPGAGELFF.

The rearrangement joins TRBV14 to TRBJ2-6; TCRdb gives TRBD2 as the D gene, but with no DNA this cannot be confirmed. The length of the CDR3 is 18 residues. CDR1 and CDR2 from the germline V gene are SGHDN and FVKESK. The CDR3: CASSQDLAGGSGTNVLTF.

The rearrangement uses TRBV12-3 or TRBV12-4 and TRBJ2-5; TCRdb outputs TRBD2, but without DNA this stays unchecked. The CDR3 is 15 residues long. CDR3 region: CASSGRGGKEETQYF.

V and J are TRBV10-3 and TRBJ2-5; no DNA is available, so the TRBD2 call from TCRdb remains unchecked. The CDR3 sequence is 17 residues long. From germline, CDR1 is ENHRY and CDR2 SYGVKD. The CDR3 here is CATSPGLAGMMSETQYF.

The rearrangement links TRBV6-1 to TRBJ2-5. CDR3 length: 13 amino acids. Germline V gene data show CDR1 as MNHNS and CDR2 as SASEGT. CDR3 region: CASRTSREETQYF.

The rearrangement joins TRBV9 to TRBJ2-5; no DNA is available, so the TRBD2 call from TCRdb remains unchecked. The germline V gene encodes CDR1 SGDLS and CDR2 YYNGEE. The length of the CDR3 is 18 residues. CDR3 in amino acids: CASSVASAGGPFQETQYF.

The J gene is TRBJ1-2, the V gene TRBV10-3. CDR3 length: 13 amino acids. The germline V gene has CDR1 ENHRY and CDR2 SYGVKD. CDR3 sequence: CAISEGVAYGYTF.

The chain couples TRBV30 to TRBJ2-4; absent DNA, TCRdb's TRBD2 call cannot be checked. Germline V gene sequence: CDR1 GTSNPN, CDR2 SVGIG (reference sequence). This CDR3 contains 12 residues. This CDR3 reads CAWGTDTNIQYF.

The V call is TRBV20-1, the J call TRBJ2-1; lacking DNA, the TRBD2 call made by TCRdb goes unchecked. Germline CDR1 reads DFQATT; CDR2 reads SNEGSKA (reference sequence). This CDR3 has 13 amino acids. CDR3 in amino acids: CSASGTSEIWRFF.

V gene TRBV12-3 or TRBV12-4 combines with J gene TRBJ2-1; the TRBD1 assignment by TCRdb is unverifiable without DNA. The CDR3 is 13 amino acids. CDR3 amino acids: CASSFGATPRVFF.

The chain combines TRBV6-1 with TRBJ2-1; the TRBD1 assignment by TCRdb is unverifiable without DNA. The CDR3 spans 15 residues. The germline CDR1 and CDR2 sequences are MNHNS and SASEGT. The CDR3 sequence: CASSRGRSSYNEQFF.

The chain couples TRBV7-8 to TRBJ1-2; checking the TCRdb D call of TRBD1 is not possible without DNA. This CDR3 spans 17 amino acids. CDR1 SGHVS and CDR2 FQNEAQ come from the germline V gene. The chain's CDR3 is CASSRARIGTGAVGYTF. The entire variable domain, with the rest obtained from reference TRBV7-8 and TRBJ1-2, is as follows: GAGVSQSPRYKVAKRGQDVALRCDPISGHVSLFWYQQALGQGPEFLTYFQNEAQLDKSGLPSDRFFAERPEGSVSTLKIQRTQQEDSAVYLCASSRARIGTGAVGYTFGSGTRLTVV.

The chain is built from TRBV6-1 and TRBJ1-2; TCRdb selects TRBD1, and the lack of DNA leaves this call unchecked. Germline CDR1 reads MNHNS; CDR2 reads SASEGT. This CDR3 is 16 amino acids long. CDR3 in amino acids: CASSELNDRGGYGYTF.

This chain joins TRBV4-3 and TRBJ1-3. CDR1 and CDR2 (germline): LGHNA, YSLEER. This CDR3 is built from 18 residues. The CDR3 protein is CASSQLPIGQSSGNTIYF.

The CDR3: CASSYKAGDSYEQYF. The rearrangement joins TRBV6-5 to TRBJ2-7. CDR3 size: 15 residues. Germline-derived CDR1 and CDR2 are MNHEY and SVGAGI.

This rearrangement joins TRBV7-9 to TRBJ1-5; the D call of TRBD1 rests on TCRdb alone, since no DNA is present to check it. The CDR3 spans 15 residues. Germline CDR1 and CDR2: SEHNR and FQNEAQ (reference sequence). This CDR3 reads CASSSGSRPNQPQHF.

The chain couples TRBV5-5 to TRBJ2-1; with no DNA, the TCRdb D assignment of TRBD1 cannot be verified. CDR3 length equals 16 residues. Germline CDR1 reads SGHKS; CDR2 reads YYEKEE (reference sequence). CDR3 sequence reads: CASSRPLDRAYNEQFF.

CDR3 sequence reads: CASPQIVSPLHF. This chain uses TRBV19 with TRBJ1-6. This CDR3 is 12 amino acids long. Germline V CDR1 and CDR2: LNHDA, SQIVND (reference sequence).

The rearrangement uses TRBV27 and TRBJ2-2; TCRdb's D call of TRBD1 is untestable without DNA. This CDR3 has 16 residues. The V gene's germline CDR1 is MNHEY and CDR2 SMNVEV (reference sequence). CDR3: CASSLGEMGPTGELFF.

The chain employs TRBV15 and TRBJ2-1; TCRdb picks TRBD1, but there is no DNA to check that call. The length of the CDR3 is 16 residues. Germline V gives CDR1 LNHNV, CDR2 YYDKDF (reference sequence). This chain's CDR3 is CATSRLSGAAGNEQFF.

The J gene is TRBJ2-1, the V gene TRBV20-1; TCRdb's D call of TRBD2 is untestable without DNA. Per the germline V gene, CDR1 is DFQATT and CDR2 is SNEGSKA (reference sequence). CDR3 length: 14 amino acids. This CDR3 is CSAMHATSSSTQFF.

The chain uses TRBV12-3 or TRBV12-4 and TRBJ2-5; TCRdb's D call of TRBD1 is untestable without DNA. This CDR3 is built from 15 residues. The CDR3 here is CASSTQGTGGETQYF.